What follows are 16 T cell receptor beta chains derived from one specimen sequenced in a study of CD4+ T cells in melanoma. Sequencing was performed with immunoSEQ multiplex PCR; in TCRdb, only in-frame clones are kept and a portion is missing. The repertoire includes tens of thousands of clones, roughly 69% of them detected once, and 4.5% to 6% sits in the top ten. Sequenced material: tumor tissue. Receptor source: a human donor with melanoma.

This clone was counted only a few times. CDR3 loop: CASSLESGRNSPLHF. The DNA for the CDR3 is TGTGCCAGCAGCTTAGAGTCAGGGAGGAATTCACCCCTCCACTTT. J is TRBJ1-6 and V is TRBV7-2; weak D call: TRBD1 (5 bases). Trimming left V 1 base short and J 7 bases short, with 11 bases between. The CDR3 loop spans 15 amino acids. CDR1 and CDR2 (germline): SGHTA, FQGNSA.

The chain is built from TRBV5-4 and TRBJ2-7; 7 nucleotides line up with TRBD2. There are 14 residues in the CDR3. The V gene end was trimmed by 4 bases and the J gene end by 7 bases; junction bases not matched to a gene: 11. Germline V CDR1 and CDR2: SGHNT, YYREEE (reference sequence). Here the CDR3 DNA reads TGTGCCAGCAGCCCCGGGACTACCCTGAAGGAGCAGTACTTC. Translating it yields CASSPGTTLKEQYF.

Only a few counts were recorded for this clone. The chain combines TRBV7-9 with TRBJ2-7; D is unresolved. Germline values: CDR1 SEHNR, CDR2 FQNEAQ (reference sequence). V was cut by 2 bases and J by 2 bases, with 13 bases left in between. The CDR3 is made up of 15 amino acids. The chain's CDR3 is CASSLPRVGAYEQYF. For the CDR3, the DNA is TGTGCCAGCAGCTTACCTCGTGTCGGTGCCTACGAGCAGTACTTC.

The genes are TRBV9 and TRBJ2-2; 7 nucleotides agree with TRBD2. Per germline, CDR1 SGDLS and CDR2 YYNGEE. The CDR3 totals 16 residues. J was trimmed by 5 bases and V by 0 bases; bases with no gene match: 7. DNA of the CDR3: TGTGCCAGCAGCGTAGAGTCTAGCGGTCGGACCGGGGAGCTGTTTTTT. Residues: CASSVESSGRTGELFF.

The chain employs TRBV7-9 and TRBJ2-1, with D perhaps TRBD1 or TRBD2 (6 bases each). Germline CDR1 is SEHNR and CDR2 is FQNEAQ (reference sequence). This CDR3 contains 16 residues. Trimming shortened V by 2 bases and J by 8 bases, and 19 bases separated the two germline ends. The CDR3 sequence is CASSLRGGRGVDEQFF. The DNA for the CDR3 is TGTGCCAGCAGCTTAAGGGGCGGAAGGGGGGTGGATGAGCAGTTCTTC.

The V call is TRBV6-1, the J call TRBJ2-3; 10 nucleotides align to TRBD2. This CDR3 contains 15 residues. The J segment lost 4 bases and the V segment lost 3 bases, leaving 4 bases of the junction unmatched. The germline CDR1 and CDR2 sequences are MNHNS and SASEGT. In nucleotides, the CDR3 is TGTGCCAGCAGTGAGATAGCGGGGGGCGCAGATACGCAGTATTTT. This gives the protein CASSEIAGGADTQYF.

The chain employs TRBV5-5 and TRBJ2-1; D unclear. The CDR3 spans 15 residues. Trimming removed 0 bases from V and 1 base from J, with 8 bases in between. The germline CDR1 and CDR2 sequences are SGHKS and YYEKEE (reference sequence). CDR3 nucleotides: TGTGCCAGCAGCTTGGGAGGTTTTTCCTACAATGAGCAGTTCTTC. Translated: CASSLGGFSYNEQFF. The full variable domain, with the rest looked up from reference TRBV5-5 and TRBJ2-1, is DAGVTQSPTHLIKTRGQQVTLRCSPISGHKSVSWYQQVLGQGPQFIFQYYEKEERGRGNFPDRFSARQFPNYSSELNVNALLLGDSALYLCASSLGGFSYNEQFFGPGTRLTVL.

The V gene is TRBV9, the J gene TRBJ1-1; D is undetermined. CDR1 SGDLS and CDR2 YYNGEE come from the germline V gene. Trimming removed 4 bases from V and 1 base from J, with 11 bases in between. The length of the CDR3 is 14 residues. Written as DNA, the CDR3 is TGTGCCAGCAGCCGAGACTATGGGAACACTGAAGCTTTCTTT. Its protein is CASSRDYGNTEAFF.

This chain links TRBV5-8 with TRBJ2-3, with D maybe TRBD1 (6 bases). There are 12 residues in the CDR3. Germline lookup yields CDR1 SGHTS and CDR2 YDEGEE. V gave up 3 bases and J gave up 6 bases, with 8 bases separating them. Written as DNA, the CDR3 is TGTGCCAGCAGCTCAGGGGCGGATACGCAGTATTTT. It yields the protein CASSSGADTQYF.

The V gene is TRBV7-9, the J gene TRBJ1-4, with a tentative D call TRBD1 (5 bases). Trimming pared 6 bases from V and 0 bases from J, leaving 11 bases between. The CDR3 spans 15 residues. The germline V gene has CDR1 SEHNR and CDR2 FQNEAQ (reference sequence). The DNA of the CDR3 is TGTGCCAGCAGGCCGGGGGGAGCAACTAATGAAAAACTGTTTTTT. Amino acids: CASRPGGATNEKLFF.

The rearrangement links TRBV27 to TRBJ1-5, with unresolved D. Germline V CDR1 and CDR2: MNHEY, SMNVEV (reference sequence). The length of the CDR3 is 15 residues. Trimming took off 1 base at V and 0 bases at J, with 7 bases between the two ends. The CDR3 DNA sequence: TGTGCCAGCAGTTTATATGGGGATAGCAATCAGCCCCAGCATTTT. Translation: CASSLYGDSNQPQHF.

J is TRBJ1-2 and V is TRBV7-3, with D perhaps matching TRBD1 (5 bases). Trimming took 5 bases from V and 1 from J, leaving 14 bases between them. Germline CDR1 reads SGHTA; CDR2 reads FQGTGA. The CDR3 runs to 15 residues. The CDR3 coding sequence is TGTGCCAGCAGCCCCCTCCAGGGAGGTAACTATGGCTACACCTTC. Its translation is CASSPLQGGNYGYTF.

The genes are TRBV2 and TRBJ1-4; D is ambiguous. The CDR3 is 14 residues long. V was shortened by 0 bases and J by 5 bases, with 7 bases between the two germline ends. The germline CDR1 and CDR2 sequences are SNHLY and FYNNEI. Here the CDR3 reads CASSEAVRNEKLFF. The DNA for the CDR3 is TGTGCCAGCAGTGAAGCGGTCCGGAATGAAAAACTGTTTTTT.

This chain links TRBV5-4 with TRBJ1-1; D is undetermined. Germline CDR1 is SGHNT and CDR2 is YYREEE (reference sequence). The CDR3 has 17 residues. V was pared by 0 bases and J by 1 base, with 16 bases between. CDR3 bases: TGTGCCAGCAGCTTGGGGGCCCGTCAAGACCAGAACACTGAAGCTTTCTTT. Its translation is CASSLGARQDQNTEAFF.

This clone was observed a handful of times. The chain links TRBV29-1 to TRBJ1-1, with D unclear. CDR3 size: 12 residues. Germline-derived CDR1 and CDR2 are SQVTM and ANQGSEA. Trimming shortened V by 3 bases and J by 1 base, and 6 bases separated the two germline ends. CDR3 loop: CSVDKGNTEAFF. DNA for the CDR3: TGCAGCGTTGATAAAGGGAACACTGAAGCTTTCTTT.

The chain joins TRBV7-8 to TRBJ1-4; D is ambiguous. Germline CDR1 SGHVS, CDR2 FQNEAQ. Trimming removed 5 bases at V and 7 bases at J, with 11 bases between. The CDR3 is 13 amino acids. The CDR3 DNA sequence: TGTGCCAGCAGCCTAGAGGGTTTTGAAAAACTGTTTTTT. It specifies CASSLEGFEKLFF.